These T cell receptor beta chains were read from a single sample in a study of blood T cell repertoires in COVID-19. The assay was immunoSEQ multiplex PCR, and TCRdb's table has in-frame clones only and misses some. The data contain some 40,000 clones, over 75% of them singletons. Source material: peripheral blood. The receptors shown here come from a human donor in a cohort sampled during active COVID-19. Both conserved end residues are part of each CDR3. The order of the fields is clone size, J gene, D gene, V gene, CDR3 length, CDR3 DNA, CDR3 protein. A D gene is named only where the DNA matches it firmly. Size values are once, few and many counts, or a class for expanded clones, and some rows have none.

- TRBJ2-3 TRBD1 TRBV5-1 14 TGCGCCAGCAGCCAGGGGGAGAGCACAGATACGCAGTATTTT CASSQGESTDTQYF
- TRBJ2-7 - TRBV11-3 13 TGTGCCAGCAGCTTAACAGTGCAGGACGAGCAGTACTTC CASSLTVQDEQYF
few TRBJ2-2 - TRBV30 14 TGTGCCTGGAGTGTTGGAGGCCTTACCGGGGAGCTGTTTTTT CAWSVGGLTGELFF
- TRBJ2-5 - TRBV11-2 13 TGTGCCAGCAGCTTAGATCCGAGCACCACCCAGTACTTC CASSLDPSTTQYF
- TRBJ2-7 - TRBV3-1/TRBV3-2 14 TGTGCCAGCAGCCAAGATCCGAGCTCCTACGAGCAGTACTTC CASSQDPSSYEQYF
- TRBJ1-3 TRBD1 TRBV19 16 TGTGCCAGTACCCCGGGACAGGGTATCTCTGGAAACACCATATATTTT CASTPGQGISGNTIYF
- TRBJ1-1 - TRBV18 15 TGTGCCAGCTCACCGACACAATTAGAGAACACTGAAGCTTTCTTT CASSPTQLENTEAFF
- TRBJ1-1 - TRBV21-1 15 TGTGCCAGCAGCAATCGGGGGAGGGGCCCCACTGAAGCTTTCTTT CASSNRGRGPTEAFF
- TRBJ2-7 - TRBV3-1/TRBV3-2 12 TGTGCCAGCAGCCTAATGGGGACAGAGCAGTACTTC CASSLMGTEQYF
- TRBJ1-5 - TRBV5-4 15 TGTGCCAGCAGCTTGAGTCCAGAGGGCAATCAGCCCCAGCATTTT CASSLSPEGNQPQHF
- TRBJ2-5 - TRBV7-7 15 TGTGCCAGCAGCTTAGGGGCACAGTCACAAGAGACCCAGTACTTC CASSLGAQSQETQYF
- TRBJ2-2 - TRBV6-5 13 TGTGCCAGCAAGACGGGATACGCCGGGGAGCTGTTTTTT CASKTGYAGELFF
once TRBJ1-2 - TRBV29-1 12 TGCAGCGTTGAGGACAGTAACTATGGCTACACCTTC CSVEDSNYGYTF
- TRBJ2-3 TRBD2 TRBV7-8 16 TGTGCCAGCAGCTCCTGGTGGGCTAGCGGGACAGATACGCAGTATTTT CASSSWWASGTDTQYF
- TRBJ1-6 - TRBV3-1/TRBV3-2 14 TGTGCCAGCAGCCAAGGAAAACAACACTCACCCCTCCACTTT CASSQGKQHSPLHF
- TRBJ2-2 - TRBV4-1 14 TGCGCCAGCAGCCAACCTACGAGGGCCGGGGAGCTGTTTTTT CASSQPTRAGELFF
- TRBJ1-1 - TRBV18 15 TGTGCCAGCTCACTGAGGACAGACAAGAACACTGAAGCTTTCTTT CASSLRTDKNTEAFF
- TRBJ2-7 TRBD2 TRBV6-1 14 TGTGCCAGCAGTGATCTAGCGGCCAGTTACGAGCAGTACTTC CASSDLAASYEQYF